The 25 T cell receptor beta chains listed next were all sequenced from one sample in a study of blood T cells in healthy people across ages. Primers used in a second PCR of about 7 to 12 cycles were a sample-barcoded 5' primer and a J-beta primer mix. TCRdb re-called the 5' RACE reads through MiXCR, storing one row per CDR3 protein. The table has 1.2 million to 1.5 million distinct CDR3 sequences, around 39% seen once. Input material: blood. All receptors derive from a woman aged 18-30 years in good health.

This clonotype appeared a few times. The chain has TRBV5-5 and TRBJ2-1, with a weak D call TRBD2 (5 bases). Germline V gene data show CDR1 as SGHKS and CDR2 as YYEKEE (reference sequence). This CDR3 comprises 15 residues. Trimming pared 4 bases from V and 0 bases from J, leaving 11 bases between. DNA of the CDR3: TGTGCCAGCAGCGCTGGGAGCTACTCCTACAATGAGCAGTTCTTC. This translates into CASSAGSYSYNEQFF. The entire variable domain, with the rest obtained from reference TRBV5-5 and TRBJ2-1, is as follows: DAGVTQSPTHLIKTRGQQVTLRCSPISGHKSVSWYQQVLGQGPQFIFQYYEKEERGRGNFPDRFSARQFPNYSSELNVNALLLGDSALYLCASSAGSYSYNEQFFGPGTRLTVL.

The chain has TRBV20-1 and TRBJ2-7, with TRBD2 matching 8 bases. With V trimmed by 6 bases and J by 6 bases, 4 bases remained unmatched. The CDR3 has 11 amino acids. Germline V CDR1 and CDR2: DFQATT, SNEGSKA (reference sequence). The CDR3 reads CSATGGGEQYF. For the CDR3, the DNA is TGCAGTGCGACGGGAGGGGGCGAGCAGTACTTC.

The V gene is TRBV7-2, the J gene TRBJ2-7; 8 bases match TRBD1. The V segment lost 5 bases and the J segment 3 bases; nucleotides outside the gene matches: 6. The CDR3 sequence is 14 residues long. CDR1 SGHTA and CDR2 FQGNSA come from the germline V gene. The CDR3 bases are TGTGCCAGCAGCCCCTACAGGGGGGTCTACGAGCAGTACTTC. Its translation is CASSPYRGVYEQYF.

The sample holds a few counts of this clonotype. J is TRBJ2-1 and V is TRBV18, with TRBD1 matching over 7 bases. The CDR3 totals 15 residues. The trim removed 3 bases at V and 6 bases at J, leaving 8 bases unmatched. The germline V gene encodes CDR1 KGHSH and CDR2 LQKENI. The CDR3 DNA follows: TGTGCCAGCTCACCGCGACAGGGTTTAATCAATGAGCAGTTCTTC. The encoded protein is CASSPRQGLINEQFF.

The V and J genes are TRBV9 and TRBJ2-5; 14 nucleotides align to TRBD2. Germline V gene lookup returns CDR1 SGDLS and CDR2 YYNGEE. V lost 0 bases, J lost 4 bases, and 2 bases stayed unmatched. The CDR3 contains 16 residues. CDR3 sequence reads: CASSVDGTSGGETQYF. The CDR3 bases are TGTGCCAGCAGCGTAGACGGGACTAGCGGGGGAGAGACCCAGTACTTC. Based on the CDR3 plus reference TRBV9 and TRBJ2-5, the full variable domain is DSGVTQTPKHLITATGQRVTLRCSPRSGDLSVYWYQQSLDQGLQFLIQYYNGEERAKGNILERFSAQQFPDLHSELNLSSLELGDSALYFCASSVDGTSGGETQYFGPGTRLLVL.

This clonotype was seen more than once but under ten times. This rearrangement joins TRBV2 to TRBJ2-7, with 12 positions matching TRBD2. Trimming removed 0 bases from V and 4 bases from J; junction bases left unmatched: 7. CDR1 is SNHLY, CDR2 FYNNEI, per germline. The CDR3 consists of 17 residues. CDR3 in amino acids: CASSEAWLAGGRYEQYF. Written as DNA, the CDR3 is TGTGCCAGCAGTGAAGCGTGGCTAGCGGGAGGGCGTTACGAGCAGTACTTC.

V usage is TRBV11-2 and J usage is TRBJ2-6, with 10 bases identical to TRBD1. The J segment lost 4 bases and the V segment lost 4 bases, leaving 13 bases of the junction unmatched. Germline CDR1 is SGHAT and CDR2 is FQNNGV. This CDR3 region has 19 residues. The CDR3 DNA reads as TGTGCCAGCAGCTCGACCGGGACAGGGGTTTCGAAAGGGGCCAACGTCCTGACTTTC. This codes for CASSSTGTGVSKGANVLTF.

CDR3 coding DNA: TGTGCCAGCAGCCAAGATGGTAGCGGGAGGGGGTTGGAGACCCAGTACTTC. This translates into CASSQDGSGRGLETQYF. J is TRBJ2-5 and V is TRBV4-2; 11 nucleotides line up with TRBD2. Trimming took 0 bases from V and 5 from J; bases not matched to a gene: 8. Germline lookup yields CDR1 LGHNA and CDR2 YNFKEQ. This CDR3 is 17 amino acids long.

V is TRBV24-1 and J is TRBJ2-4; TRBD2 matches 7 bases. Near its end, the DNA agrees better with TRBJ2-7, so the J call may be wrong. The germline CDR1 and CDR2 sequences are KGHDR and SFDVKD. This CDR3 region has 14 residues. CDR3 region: CATSYWGGWYEQYF. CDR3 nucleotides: TGTGCCACCAGTTATTGGGGGGGGTGGTACGAGCAGTACTTC.

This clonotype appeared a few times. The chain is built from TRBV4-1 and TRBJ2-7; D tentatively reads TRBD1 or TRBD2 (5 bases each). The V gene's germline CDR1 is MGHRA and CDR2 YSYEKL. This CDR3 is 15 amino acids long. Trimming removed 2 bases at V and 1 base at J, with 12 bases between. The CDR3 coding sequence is TGCGCCAGCAGCCAACCGGGACCGACGTCCTACGAGCAGTACTTC. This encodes CASSQPGPTSYEQYF.

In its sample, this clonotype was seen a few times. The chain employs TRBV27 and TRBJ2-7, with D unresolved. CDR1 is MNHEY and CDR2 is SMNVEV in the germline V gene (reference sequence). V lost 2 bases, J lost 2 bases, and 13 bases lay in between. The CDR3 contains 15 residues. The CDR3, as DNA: TGTGCCAGCAGTTTAGCCCCCGACGGACCCTACGAGCAGTACTTC. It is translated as CASSLAPDGPYEQYF.

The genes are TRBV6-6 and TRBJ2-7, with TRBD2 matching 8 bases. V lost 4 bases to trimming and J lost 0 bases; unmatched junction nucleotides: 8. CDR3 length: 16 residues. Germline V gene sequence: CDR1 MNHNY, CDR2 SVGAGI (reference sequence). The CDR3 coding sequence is TGTGCCAGCAGTTCCGGGGGGGGAGCAAGCTCCTACGAGCAGTACTTC. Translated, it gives CASSSGGGASSYEQYF.

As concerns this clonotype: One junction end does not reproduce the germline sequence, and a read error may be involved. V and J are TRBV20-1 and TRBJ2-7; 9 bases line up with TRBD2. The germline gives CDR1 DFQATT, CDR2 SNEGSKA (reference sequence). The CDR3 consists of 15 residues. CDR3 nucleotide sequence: TGCAGTGCTAGAGATACACTAGCGGGTACCTACAAGCAGTACTTC. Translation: CSARDTLAGTYKQYF.

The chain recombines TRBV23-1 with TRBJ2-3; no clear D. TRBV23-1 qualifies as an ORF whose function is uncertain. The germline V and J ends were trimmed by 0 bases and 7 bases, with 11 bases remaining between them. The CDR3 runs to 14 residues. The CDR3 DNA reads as TGCGCCAGCAGTCAATCGCGGATTGAAAATACGCAGTATTTT. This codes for CASSQSRIENTQYF.

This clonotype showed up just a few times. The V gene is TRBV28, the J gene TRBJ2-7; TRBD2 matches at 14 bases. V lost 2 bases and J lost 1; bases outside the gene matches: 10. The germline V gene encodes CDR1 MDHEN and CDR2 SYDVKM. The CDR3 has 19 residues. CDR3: CASSLTPGTSGSLSYEQYF. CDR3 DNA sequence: TGTGCCAGCAGTTTAACCCCCGGGACTAGCGGGAGTTTGTCCTACGAGCAGTACTTC.

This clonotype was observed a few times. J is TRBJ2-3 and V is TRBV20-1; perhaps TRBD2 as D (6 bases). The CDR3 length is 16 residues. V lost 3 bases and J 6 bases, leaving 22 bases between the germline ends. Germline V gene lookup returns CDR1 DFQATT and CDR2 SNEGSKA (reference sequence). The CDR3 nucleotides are TGCAGTGCTAGGACCCTCGGTGACGGGAGAGGGGATACGCAGTATTTT. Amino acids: CSARTLGDGRGDTQYF.

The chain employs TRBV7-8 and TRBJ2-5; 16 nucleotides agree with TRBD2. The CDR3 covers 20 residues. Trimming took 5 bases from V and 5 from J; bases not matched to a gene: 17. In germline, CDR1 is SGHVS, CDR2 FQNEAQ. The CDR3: CASSVTTGTSGGARRETQYF. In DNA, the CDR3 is TGTGCCAGCAGCGTCACGACTGGGACTAGCGGGGGGGCCCGGCGGGAGACCCAGTACTTC. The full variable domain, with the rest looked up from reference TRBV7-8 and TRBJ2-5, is GAGVSQSPRYKVAKRGQDVALRCDPISGHVSLFWYQQALGQGPEFLTYFQNEAQLDKSGLPSDRFFAERPEGSVSTLKIQRTQQEDSAVYLCASSVTTGTSGGARRETQYFGPGTRLLVL.

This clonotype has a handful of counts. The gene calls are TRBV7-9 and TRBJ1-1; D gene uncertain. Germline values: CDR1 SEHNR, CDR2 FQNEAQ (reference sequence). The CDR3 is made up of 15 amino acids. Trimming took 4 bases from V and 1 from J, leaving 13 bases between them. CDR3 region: CASSSPGPANTEAFF. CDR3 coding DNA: TGTGCCAGCAGCTCTCCAGGACCGGCGAACACTGAAGCTTTCTTT.

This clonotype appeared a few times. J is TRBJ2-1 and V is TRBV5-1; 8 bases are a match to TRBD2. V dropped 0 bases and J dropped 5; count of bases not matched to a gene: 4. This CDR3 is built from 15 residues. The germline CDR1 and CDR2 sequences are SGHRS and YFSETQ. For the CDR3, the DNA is TGCGCCAGCAGCTTGGGAGTAGCGGGGAACAATGAGCAGTTCTTC. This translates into CASSLGVAGNNEQFF.

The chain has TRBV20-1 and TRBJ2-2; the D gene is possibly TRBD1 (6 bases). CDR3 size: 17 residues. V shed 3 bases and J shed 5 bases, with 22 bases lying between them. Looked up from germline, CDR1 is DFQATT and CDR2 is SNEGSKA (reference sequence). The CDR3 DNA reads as TGCAGTGCTAGGGGCTTCCACAGGGATGGTGTGACCGGGGAGCTGTTTTTT. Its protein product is CSARGFHRDGVTGELFF.

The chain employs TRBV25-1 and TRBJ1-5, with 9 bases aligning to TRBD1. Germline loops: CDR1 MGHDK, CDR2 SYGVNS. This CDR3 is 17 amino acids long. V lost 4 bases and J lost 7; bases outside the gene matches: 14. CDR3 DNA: TGTGCCAGCAGTGGCACAGGGGGCACTTCCCTCGGCCAGCCCCAGCATTTT. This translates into CASSGTGGTSLGQPQHF.

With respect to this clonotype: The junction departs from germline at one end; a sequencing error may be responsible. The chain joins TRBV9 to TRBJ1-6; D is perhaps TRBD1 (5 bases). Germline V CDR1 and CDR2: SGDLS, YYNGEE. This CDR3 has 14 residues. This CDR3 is CASSVRQGNSPFHF. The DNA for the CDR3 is TGTGCCAGCAGCGTACGGCAGGGTAATTCACCCTTCCACTTT.

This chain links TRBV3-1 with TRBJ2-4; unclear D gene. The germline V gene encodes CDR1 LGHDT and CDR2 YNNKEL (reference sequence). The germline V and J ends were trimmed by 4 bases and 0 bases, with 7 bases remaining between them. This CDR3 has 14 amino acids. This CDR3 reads CASSLPEAKNIQYF. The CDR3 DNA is TGTGCCAGCAGCCTCCCGGAAGCCAAAAACATTCAGTACTTC. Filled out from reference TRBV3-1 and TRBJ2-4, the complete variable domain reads DTAVSQTPKYLVTQMGNDKSIKCEQNLGHDTMYWYKQDSKKFLKIMFSYNNKELIINETVPNRFSPKSPDKAHLNLHINSLELGDSAVYFCASSLPEAKNIQYFGAGTRLSVL.

This CDR3 reads CASSVDSSSGANVLTF. CDR3 DNA: TGTGCCAGCAGCGTGGACAGTTCTTCTGGGGCCAACGTCCTGACTTTC. The rearrangement joins TRBV7-8 to TRBJ2-6; tentative D call: TRBD1 (6 bases). This CDR3 has 16 residues. Trimming took 5 bases from V and 1 from J, leaving 12 bases between them. Germline V gene data show CDR1 as SGHVS and CDR2 as FQNEAQ.

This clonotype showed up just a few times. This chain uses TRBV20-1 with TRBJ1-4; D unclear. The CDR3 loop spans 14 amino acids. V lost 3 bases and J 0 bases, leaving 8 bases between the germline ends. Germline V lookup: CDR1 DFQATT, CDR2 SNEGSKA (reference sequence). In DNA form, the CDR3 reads TGCAGTGCTAGGGGAGGCGCAACTAATGAAAAACTGTTTTTT. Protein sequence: CSARGGATNEKLFF.